This passage covers 9 T cell receptor beta chains from one sample sequenced in a study of cytotoxic CD8 clonotypes in ibrutinib-treated CLL. Profiled with immunoSEQ multiplex PCR; TCRdb holds only in-frame clones, not every one. The sample includes roughly 70,000 clones, 90% of them seen just once. Sequencing used PBMCs, obtained after 12 months of ibrutinib treatment. Every receptor here comes from a human donor with chronic lymphocytic leukemia.

This chain uses TRBV10-3 with TRBJ1-3; 7 bases are shared with TRBD1. V shed 2 bases and J 4 bases; nucleotides not matched to a gene: 2. Germline CDR1 reads ENHRY; CDR2 reads SYGVKD. This CDR3 comprises 14 residues. CDR3 amino acids: CAISEGTVGNTIYF. The CDR3 DNA reads TGTGCCATCAGTGAGGGGACAGTCGGAAACACCATATATTTT.

Only one count was recorded for this clone. The chain is built from TRBV28 and TRBJ2-7; D gene unclear. Germline V CDR1 and CDR2: MDHEN, SYDVKM. V lost 3 bases to trimming and J lost 1 base, with 7 bases between them. This CDR3 spans 13 amino acids. CDR3 in amino acids: CASSLRSSYEQYF. The CDR3 DNA is TGTGCCAGCAGTTTGCGCTCATCCTACGAGCAGTACTTC. Combining the CDR3 with reference TRBV28 and TRBJ2-7 gives the whole variable domain DVKVTQSSRYLVKRTGEKVFLECVQDMDHENMFWYRQDPGLGLRLIYFSYDVKMKEKGDIPEGYSVSREKKERFSLILESASTNQTSMYLCASSLRSSYEQYFGPGTRLTVT.

The chain carries TRBV2 and TRBJ2-7, with 8 bases lining up with TRBD1. The CDR3 totals 14 residues. The ends lost 6 bases at V and 2 bases at J; junction bases unmatched: 6. CDR1 is SNHLY and CDR2 is FYNNEI in the germline V gene. The CDR3 region has the DNA TGTGCCAGCAGCGGACAGGGTTTGGCCTACGAGCAGTACTTC. Translation gives CASSGQGLAYEQYF. The complete variable domain, with remaining parts taken from reference TRBV2 and TRBJ2-7, reads EPEVTQTPSHQVTQMGQEVILRCVPISNHLYFYWYRQILGQKVEFLVSFYNNEISEKSEIFDDQFSVERPDGSNFTLKIRSTKLEDSAMYFCASSGQGLAYEQYFGPGTRLTVT.

The V call is TRBV4-1, the J call TRBJ2-3; TRBD2 agrees at 7 bases. This CDR3 spans 16 amino acids. J lost 0 bases, V lost 1 base, and 4 bases had no gene match. Germline values: CDR1 MGHRA, CDR2 YSYEKL. The CDR3 bases are TGCGCCAGCAGCCAAGTTCTAGCGGCTAGCACAGATACGCAGTATTTT. Its translation: CASSQVLAASTDTQYF.

The CDR3 nucleotides are TGTGCCAGTAGTATTAGCGGGACTTTACTCCACGGCGAGCAGTACTTC. Translated: CASSISGTLLHGEQYF. The genes are TRBV19 and TRBJ2-7; 8 nucleotides line up with TRBD2. The CDR3 loop spans 16 amino acids. CDR1 and CDR2 (germline): LNHDA, SQIVND (reference sequence). With V trimmed by 3 bases and J by 6 bases, 13 bases remained unmatched.

The J gene is TRBJ1-1, the V gene TRBV10-3; TRBD1 might be the D (5 bases). Between the trimmed V and J ends, which lost 7 bases and 1 base, there was a span of 10 bases. From germline, CDR1 is ENHRY and CDR2 SYGVKD. The CDR3 runs to 13 residues. The CDR3 DNA sequence: TGTGCCATCAAACCACAGGAGAACACTGAAGCTTTCTTT. Its protein is CAIKPQENTEAFF.

The chain has TRBV5-1 and TRBJ2-3; a weak D match, TRBD2 (5 bases). V dropped 6 bases and J dropped 0 bases, with 11 bases sitting between them. This CDR3 contains 14 residues. Germline values: CDR1 SGHRS, CDR2 YFSETQ. In DNA, the CDR3 is TGCGCCAGCAAGGAGGAAGCTAGCACAGATACGCAGTATTTT. Translation: CASKEEASTDTQYF.

The CDR3 region is CASSSLGSGRTGELFF. CDR3 nucleotide sequence: TGTGCCAGCAGCTCTCTTGGTAGCGGGAGGACCGGGGAGCTGTTTTTT. The chain uses TRBV7-3 and TRBJ2-2; 10 bases align to TRBD2. Germline CDR1 is SGHTA and CDR2 is FQGTGA. V was pared by 4 bases and J by 5 bases, with 7 bases of the junction left unmatched. This CDR3 contains 16 residues.

V is TRBV27 and J is TRBJ2-3, with 8 bases that match TRBD2. Germline V gives CDR1 MNHEY, CDR2 SMNVEV (reference sequence). The ends lost 5 bases at V and 4 bases at J; junction bases unmatched: 8. The CDR3 sequence is 15 residues long. DNA of the CDR3: TGTGCCAGCAGTGCAGTGGCGGGAGGAGCAGATACGCAGTATTTT. It translates to CASSAVAGGADTQYF.